This TCR beta chain is from a study of blood T cells in healthy people across ages. Study results and limitations: Strong correlation linked observed beta diversity and percent naive T cells.

Germline V gives CDR1 DFQATT, CDR2 SNEGSKA (reference sequence). CDR3 size: 16 residues. Trimming took 2 bases from V and 2 from J; bases not matched to a gene: 8. Each donor had approximately 10 milliliters of peripheral blood drawn. Concerning this clonotype itself: What it binds is unknown.

Then a second PCR, running roughly 6 to 11 cycles, was carried out with a sample-barcoded 5' primer and a J-beta primer mix. One entry per CDR3 protein results from TCRdb running MiXCR on the 5' RACE reads. The repertoire holds just over 800,000 distinct CDR3 sequences, with around two thirds as singletons. The chain uses TRBV20-1 and TRBJ1-3; 8 positions agree with TRBD1. The sequence derives from a man aged 25-45 years in good health. The sequencing sample was made of blood. The CDR3 coding sequence is TGCAGTGCTAGACCAATCGACAGGGGAACTGGAAACACCATATATTTT. Translated, it gives CSARPIDRGTGNTIYF.